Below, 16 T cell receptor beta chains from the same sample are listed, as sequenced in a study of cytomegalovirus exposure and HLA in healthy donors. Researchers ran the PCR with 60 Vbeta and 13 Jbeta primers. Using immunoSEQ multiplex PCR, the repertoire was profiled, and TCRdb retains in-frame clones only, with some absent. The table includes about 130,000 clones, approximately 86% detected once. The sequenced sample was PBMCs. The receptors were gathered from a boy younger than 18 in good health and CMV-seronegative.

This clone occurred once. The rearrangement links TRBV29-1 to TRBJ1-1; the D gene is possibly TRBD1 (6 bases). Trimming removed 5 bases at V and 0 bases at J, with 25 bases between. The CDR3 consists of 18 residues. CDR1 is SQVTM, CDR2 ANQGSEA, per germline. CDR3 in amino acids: CSVIHRVIGPRVNTEAFF. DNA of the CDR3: TGCAGCGTTATCCACAGGGTAATAGGGCCTCGTGTGAACACTGAAGCTTTCTTT.

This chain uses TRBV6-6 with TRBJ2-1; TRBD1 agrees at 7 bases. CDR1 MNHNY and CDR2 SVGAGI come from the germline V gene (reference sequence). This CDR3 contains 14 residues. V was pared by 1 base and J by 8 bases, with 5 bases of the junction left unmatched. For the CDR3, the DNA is TGTGCCAGCAGTTACTTACGAACAGGGGATGAGCAGTTCTTC. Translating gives CASSYLRTGDEQFF.

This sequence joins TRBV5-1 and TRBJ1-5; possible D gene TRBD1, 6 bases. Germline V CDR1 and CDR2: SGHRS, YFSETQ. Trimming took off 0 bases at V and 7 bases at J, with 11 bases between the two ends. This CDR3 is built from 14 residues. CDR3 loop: CASSLEGGEQPQHF. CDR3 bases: TGCGCCAGCAGCTTGGAAGGGGGTGAACAGCCCCAGCATTTT. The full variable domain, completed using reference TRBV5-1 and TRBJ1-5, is KAGVTQTPRYLIKTRGQQVTLSCSPISGHRSVSWYQQTPGQGLQFLFEYFSETQRNKGNFPGRFSGRQFSNSRSEMNVSTLELGDSALYLCASSLEGGEQPQHFGDGTRLSIL.

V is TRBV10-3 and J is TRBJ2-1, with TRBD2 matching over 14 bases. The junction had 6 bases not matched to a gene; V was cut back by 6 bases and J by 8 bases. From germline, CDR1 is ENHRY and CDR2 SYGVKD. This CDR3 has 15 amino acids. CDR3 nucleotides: TGTGCCATCAGAATAGGGACTAGCGGGAGCGATGAGCAGTTCTTC. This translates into CAIRIGTSGSDEQFF.

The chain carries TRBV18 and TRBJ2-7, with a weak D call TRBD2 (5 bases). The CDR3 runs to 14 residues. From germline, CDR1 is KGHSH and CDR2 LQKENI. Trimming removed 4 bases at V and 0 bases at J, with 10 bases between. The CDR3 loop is CASSLEGSSYEQYF. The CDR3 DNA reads TGTGCCAGCTCACTCGAGGGTAGCTCCTACGAGCAGTACTTC.

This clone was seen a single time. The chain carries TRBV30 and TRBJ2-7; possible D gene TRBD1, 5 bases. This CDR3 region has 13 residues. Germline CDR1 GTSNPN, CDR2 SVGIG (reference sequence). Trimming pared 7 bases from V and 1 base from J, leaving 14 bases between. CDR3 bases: TGTGCCTTAAAAGGACACCCATCCTACGAGCAGTACTTC. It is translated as CALKGHPSYEQYF.

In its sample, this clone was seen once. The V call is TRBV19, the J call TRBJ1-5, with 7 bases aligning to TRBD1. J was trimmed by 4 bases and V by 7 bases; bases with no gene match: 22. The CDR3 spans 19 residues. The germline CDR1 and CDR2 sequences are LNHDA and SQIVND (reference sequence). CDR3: CASTPNPLQGPLDNQPQHF. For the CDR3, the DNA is TGTGCCAGTACCCCAAACCCCCTACAGGGGCCTTTAGATAATCAGCCCCAGCATTTT. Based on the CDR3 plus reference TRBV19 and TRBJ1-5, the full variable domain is DGGITQSPKYLFRKEGQNVTLSCEQNLNHDAMYWYRQDPGQGLRLIYYSQIVNDFQKGDIAEGYSVSREKKESFPLTVTSAQKNPTAFYLCASTPNPLQGPLDNQPQHFGDGTRLSIL.

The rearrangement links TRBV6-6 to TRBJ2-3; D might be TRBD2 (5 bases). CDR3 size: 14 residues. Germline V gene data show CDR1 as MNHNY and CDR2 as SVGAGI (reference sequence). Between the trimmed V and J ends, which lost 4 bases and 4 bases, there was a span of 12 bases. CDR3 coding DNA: TGTGCCAGCAGTTTCGGCGGGTCCGCAGATACGCAGTATTTT. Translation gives CASSFGGSADTQYF.

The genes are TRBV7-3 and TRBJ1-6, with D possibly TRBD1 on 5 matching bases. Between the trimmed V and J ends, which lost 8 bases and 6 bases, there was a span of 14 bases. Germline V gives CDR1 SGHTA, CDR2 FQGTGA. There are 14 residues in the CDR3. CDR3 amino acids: CASGQGGPNSPLHF. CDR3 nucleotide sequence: TGTGCCAGCGGGCAGGGAGGCCCTAATTCACCCCTCCACTTT.

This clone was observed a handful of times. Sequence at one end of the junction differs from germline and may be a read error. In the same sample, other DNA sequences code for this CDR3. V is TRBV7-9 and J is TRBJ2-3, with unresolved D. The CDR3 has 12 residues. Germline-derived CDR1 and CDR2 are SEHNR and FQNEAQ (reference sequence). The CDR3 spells CSSSSNTDTQYF. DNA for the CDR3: TGTTCCAGCAGCTCCAACACAGATACGCAGTATTTT.

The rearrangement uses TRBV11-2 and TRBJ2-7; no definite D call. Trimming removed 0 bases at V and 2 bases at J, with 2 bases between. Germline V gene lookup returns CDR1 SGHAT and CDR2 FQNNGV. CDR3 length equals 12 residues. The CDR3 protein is CASSLDAYEQYF. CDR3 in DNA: TGTGCCAGCAGCTTAGACGCCTACGAGCAGTACTTC. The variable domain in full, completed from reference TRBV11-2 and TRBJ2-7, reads EAGVAQSPRYKIIEKRQSVAFWCNPISGHATLYWYQQILGQGPKLLIQFQNNGVVDDSQLPKDRFSAERLKGVDSTLKIQPAKLEDSAVYLCASSLDAYEQYFGPGTRLTVT.

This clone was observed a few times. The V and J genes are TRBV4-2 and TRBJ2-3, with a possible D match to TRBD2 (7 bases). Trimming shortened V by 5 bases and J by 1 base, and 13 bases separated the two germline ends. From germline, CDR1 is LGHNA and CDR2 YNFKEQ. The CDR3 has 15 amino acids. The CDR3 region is CASSGGGGGTDTQYF. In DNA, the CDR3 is TGTGCCAGCAGCGGAGGAGGGGGGGGCACAGATACGCAGTATTTT.

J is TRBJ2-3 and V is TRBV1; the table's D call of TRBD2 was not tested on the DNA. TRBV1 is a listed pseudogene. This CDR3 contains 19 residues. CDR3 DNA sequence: TGCACCAGCAGTAAAGGGTCCCGGACTAGCGGTAAATACACAGATACGCAGTATTTT. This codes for CTSSKGSRTSGKYTDTQYF.

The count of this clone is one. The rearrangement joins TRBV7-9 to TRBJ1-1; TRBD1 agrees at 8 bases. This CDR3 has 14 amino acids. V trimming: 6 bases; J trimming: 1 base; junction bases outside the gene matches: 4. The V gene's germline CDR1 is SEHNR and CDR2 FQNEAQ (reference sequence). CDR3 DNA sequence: TGTGCCAGCAGAACGACAGGGGCGAACACTGAAGCTTTCTTT. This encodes CASRTTGANTEAFF.

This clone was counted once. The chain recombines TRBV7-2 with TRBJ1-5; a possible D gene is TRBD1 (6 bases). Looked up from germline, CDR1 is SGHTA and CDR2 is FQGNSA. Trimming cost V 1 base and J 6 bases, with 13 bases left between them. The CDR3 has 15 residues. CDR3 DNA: TGTGCCAGCAGCTTAGATGGGGACAATAGTCAGCCCCAGCATTTT. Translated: CASSLDGDNSQPQHF.

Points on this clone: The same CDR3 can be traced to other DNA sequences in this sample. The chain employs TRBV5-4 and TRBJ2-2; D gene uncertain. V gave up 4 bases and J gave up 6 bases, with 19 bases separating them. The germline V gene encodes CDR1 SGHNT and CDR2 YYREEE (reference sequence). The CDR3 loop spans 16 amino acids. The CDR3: CASSRRSGREAGELFF. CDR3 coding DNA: TGTGCCAGCAGCCGTCGAAGTGGCCGAGAGGCCGGGGAGCTGTTTTTT. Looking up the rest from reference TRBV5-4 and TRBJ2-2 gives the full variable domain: ETGVTQSPTHLIKTRGQQVTLRCSSQSGHNTVSWYQQALGQGPQFIFQYYREEENGRGNFPPRFSGLQFPNYSSELNVNALELDDSALYLCASSRRSGREAGELFFGEGSRLTVL.